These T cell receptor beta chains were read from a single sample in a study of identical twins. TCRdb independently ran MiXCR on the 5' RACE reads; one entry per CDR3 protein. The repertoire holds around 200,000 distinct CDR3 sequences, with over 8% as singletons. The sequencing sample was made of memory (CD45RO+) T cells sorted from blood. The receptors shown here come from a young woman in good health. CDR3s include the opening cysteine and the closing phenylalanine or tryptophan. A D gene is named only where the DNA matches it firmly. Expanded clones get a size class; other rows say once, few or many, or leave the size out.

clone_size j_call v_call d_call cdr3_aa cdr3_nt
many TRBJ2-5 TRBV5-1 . CASSLDIGQETQYF TGCGCCAGCAGCTTGGATATAGGGCAGGAGACCCAGTACTTC
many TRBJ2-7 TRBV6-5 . CASSSYYREGSYEQYF TGTGCCAGCAGTTCCTACTACAGGGAAGGATCCTACGAGCAGTACTTC
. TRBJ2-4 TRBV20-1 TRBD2 CSATQRGRAKNIQYF TGCAGTGCTACTCAGCGGGGAAGAGCCAAAAACATTCAGTACTTC
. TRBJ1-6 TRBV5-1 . CASSYRTRQAGSPLHF TGCGCCAGCAGCTACAGGACCCGACAGGCGGGATCACCCCTCCACTTT
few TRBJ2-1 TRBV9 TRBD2 CASSPGLAGGDEQFF TGTGCCAGCAGCCCGGGACTAGCGGGGGGGGATGAGCAGTTCTTC
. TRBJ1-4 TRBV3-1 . CASSPGAKLFF TGTGCCAGCAGCCCAGGTGCAAAACTGTTTTTT
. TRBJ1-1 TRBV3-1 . CASSLGSYMNTEAFF TGTGCCAGCAGCCTGGGGAGCTACATGAACACTGAAGCTTTCTTT
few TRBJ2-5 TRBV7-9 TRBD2 CASSPRATSGQETQYF TGTGCCAGCAGCCCCCGGGCGACTAGCGGTCAAGAGACCCAGTACTTC
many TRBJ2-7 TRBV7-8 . CASNTEASSYEQYF TGTGCCAGCAACACCGAGGCTAGTTCCTACGAGCAGTACTTC
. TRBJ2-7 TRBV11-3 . CASSLYSEGGEQYF TGTGCCAGCAGCCTTTACAGCGAAGGGGGCGAGCAGTACTTC
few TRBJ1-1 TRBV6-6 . CASSGYRDTEAFF TGTGCCAGCAGTGGCTATCGGGACACTGAAGCTTTCTTT
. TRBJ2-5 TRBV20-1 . CSARVAGAETQYF TGCAGTGCTAGAGTCGCGGGGGCGGAGACCCAGTACTTC
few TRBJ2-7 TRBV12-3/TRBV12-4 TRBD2 CASSRGLVSYEQYF TGTGCCAGCAGTCGAGGACTAGTATCCTACGAGCAGTACTTC
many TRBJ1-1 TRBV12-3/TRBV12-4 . CASSSRTLLEAFF TGTGCCAGCAGTTCTAGGACCCTCCTTGAAGCTTTCTTT
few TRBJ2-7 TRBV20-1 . CSATGPPDEQYF TGCAGTGCTACGGGCCCTCCCGACGAGCAGTACTTC
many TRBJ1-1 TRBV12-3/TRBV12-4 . CASSYNGNTEAFF TGTGCCAGCAGTTATAATGGGAACACTGAAGCTTTCTTT
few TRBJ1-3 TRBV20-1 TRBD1 CSASLPTGGLGNTIYF TGCAGTGCTAGTCTCCCGACAGGGGGCCTAGGAAACACCATATATTTT
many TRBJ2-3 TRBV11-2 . CASSRQGVPGTDTQYF TGTGCCAGCAGCCGCCAGGGCGTCCCTGGCACAGATACGCAGTATTTT
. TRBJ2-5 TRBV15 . CATSRDPGLTETQYF TGTGCCACCAGCAGAGATCCTGGACTGACGGAGACCCAGTACTTC
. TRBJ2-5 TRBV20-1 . CSARDRDSQGETQYF TGCAGTGCTAGAGACCGGGACTCGCAAGGGGAGACCCAGTACTTC
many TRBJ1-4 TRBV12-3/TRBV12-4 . CASRAKTGHATNEKLFF TGTGCCAGCAGGGCTAAAACAGGGCATGCAACTAATGAAAAACTGTTTTTT
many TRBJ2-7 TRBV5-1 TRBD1 CASRHRDSGYEQYF TGCGCCAGCAGACACCGGGACAGCGGCTACGAGCAGTACTTC
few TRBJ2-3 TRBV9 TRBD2 CASSATSGWGTQYF TGTGCCAGCAGCGCAACTAGCGGTTGGGGTACGCAGTATTTT
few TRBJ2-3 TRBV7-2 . CASSLAGPQDTQYF TGTGCCAGCAGCTTAGCGGGCCCTCAGGATACGCAGTATTTT
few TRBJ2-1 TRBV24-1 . CATSDAWDGNNEQFF TGTGCCACCAGTGATGCCTGGGACGGCAACAATGAGCAGTTCTTC
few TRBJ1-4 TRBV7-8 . CASSSMTGTNEKLFF TGTGCCAGCAGCTCAATGACAGGAACTAATGAAAAACTGTTTTTT
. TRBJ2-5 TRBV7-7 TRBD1 CASSLVGTGGEETQYF TGTGCCAGCAGCTTAGTTGGGACAGGGGGTGAGGAGACCCAGTACTTC
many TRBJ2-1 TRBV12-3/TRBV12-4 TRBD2 CASSRLAEQFF TGTGCCAGCAGTAGACTAGCGGAGCAGTTCTTC
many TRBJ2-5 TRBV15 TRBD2 CATSRDRASGSPQRTQYF TGTGCCACCAGCAGAGATCGTGCTAGCGGATCCCCCCAGAGGACCCAGTACTTC
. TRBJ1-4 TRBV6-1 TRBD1 CASRLGQGNEKLFF TGTGCCAGCAGATTGGGACAGGGAAATGAAAAACTGTTTTTT
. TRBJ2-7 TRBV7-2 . CASSPVVRVSTYEQYF TGTGCCAGCAGCCCCGTCGTCCGCGTATCAACCTACGAGCAGTACTTC
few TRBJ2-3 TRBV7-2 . CASSLAEPSTDTQYF TGTGCCAGCAGCTTAGCAGAACCTAGCACAGATACGCAGTATTTT
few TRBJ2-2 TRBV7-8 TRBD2 CASSSRDYNTGELFF TGTGCCAGCAGCTCCCGGGACTACAACACCGGGGAGCTGTTTTTT
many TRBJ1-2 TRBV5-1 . CASSLGVTANYGYTF TGCGCCAGCAGCTTGGGGGTTACCGCAAACTATGGCTACACCTTC
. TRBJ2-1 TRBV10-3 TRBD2 CAISERRLGSGSYEQFF TGTGCCATCAGTGAACGCAGGTTGGGTAGCGGGAGCTATGAGCAGTTCTTC